These 32 T cell receptor beta chains originate from one sample sequenced in a study of shared clonotypes between healthy human individuals. CD45RO-negative, CCR7-selected cells formed the naive CD8 fraction, which excluded terminally differentiated effector memory CD45RA+ cells. The table came from immunoSEQ multiplex PCR; TCRdb's copy has only in-frame clones and leaves some out. Among about 700,000 clones listed, 92% were seen once. Sequenced sample: naive CD8+ T cells sorted from blood. The origin of the receptors is a man aged 30 to 45 in good health.

The rearrangement uses TRBV6-5 and TRBJ2-4; D is unresolved. Germline CDR1 reads MNHEY; CDR2 reads SVGAGI. Trimming took 5 bases from V and 2 from J, leaving 7 bases between them. This CDR3 spans 13 amino acids. This CDR3 is CASSGNTKNIQYF. The CDR3 DNA reads TGTGCCAGCAGTGGTAATACCAAAAACATTCAGTACTTC.

The chain is built from TRBV4-1 and TRBJ2-1; no definite D call. Germline lookup yields CDR1 MGHRA and CDR2 YSYEKL. V was shortened by 0 bases and J by 9 bases, with 9 bases between the two germline ends. The CDR3 has 13 residues. CDR3 nucleotide sequence: TGCGCCAGCAGCCAAGATTGGATTGCTGAGCAGTTCTTC. It encodes CASSQDWIAEQFF.

The chain is built from TRBV6-1 and TRBJ2-5, with D tentatively TRBD1 or TRBD2 (5 bases each). The germline V gene encodes CDR1 MNHNS and CDR2 SASEGT. CDR3 size: 15 residues. Trimming stripped 2 bases from V and 5 bases from J, with 15 bases between. Here the CDR3 DNA reads TGTGCCAGCAGTGAATGGGACGTACTTTCGGAGACCCAGTACTTC. Its translation: CASSEWDVLSETQYF.

The chain has TRBV10-2 and TRBJ1-3; possibly TRBD1 for D (5 bases). The CDR3 totals 14 residues. V dropped 6 bases and J dropped 2 bases, with 11 bases sitting between them. CDR1 is WSHSY and CDR2 is SAAADI in the germline V gene. In DNA form, the CDR3 reads TGCGCCAGCAGCCCGGGGCAGGCTGGAAACACCATATATTTT. Translated: CASSPGQAGNTIYF.

This clone was observed a single time. J is TRBJ2-7 and V is TRBV6-6, with 13 bases matching TRBD2. This CDR3 spans 16 amino acids. CDR1 and CDR2 (germline): MNHNY, SVGAGI (reference sequence). The J segment lost 5 bases and the V segment lost 6 bases, leaving 10 bases of the junction unmatched. CDR3 in amino acids: CASRAGLAGERNEQYF. In DNA, the CDR3 is TGTGCCAGCAGGGCAGGACTAGCGGGAGAACGTAACGAGCAGTACTTC.

This rearrangement joins TRBV30 to TRBJ2-7, with D unresolved. CDR1 GTSNPN and CDR2 SVGIG come from the germline V gene (reference sequence). The V end was cut by 2 bases, the J end by 3 bases, with 5 bases between. The CDR3 sequence is 11 residues long. The DNA for the CDR3 is TGTGCCTGGAGTCAAGACTACGAGCAGTACTTC. Amino acids: CAWSQDYEQYF.

The V call is TRBV27, the J call TRBJ2-5, with D uncertain. Trimming pared 0 bases from V and 5 bases from J, leaving 13 bases between. This CDR3 has 15 residues. The V gene's germline CDR1 is MNHEY and CDR2 SMNVEV (reference sequence). DNA for the CDR3: TGTGCCAGCAGTTTATCCTGGGGTAGGTCGGAGACCCAGTACTTC. Encoded protein: CASSLSWGRSETQYF.

The chain is built from TRBV5-6 and TRBJ2-2, with D perhaps TRBD2 (5 bases). The germline CDR1 and CDR2 sequences are SGHDT and YYEEEE. Trimming cost V 6 bases and J 5 bases, with 20 bases left between them. There are 16 residues in the CDR3. As DNA, the CDR3 is TGTGCCAGCAACGGAGGTAGGGAAACAACAACCGGGGAGCTGTTTTTT. Translating it yields CASNGGRETTTGELFF.

The CDR3 nucleotides are TGTGCCAGCAGCTTAGCGGATTACAATGAGCAGTTCTTC. Its protein product is CASSLADYNEQFF. This chain joins TRBV7-9 and TRBJ2-1; D gene ambiguous. The V gene's germline CDR1 is SEHNR and CDR2 FQNEAQ (reference sequence). Trimming cost V 0 bases and J 4 bases, with 4 bases left between them. The CDR3 spans 13 residues. The full variable domain, completed using reference TRBV7-9 and TRBJ2-1, is DTGVSQNPRHKITKRGQNVTFRCDPISEHNRLYWYRQTLGQGPEFLTYFQNEAQLEKSRLLSDRFSAERPKGSFSTLEIQRTEQGDSAMYLCASSLADYNEQFFGPGTRLTVL.

As to this clone: The same CDR3 is also encoded by other DNA sequences in this sample. This rearrangement joins TRBV6-1 to TRBJ2-7; D uncertain. The germline CDR1 and CDR2 sequences are MNHNS and SASEGT. There are 12 residues in the CDR3. The V end was cut by 5 bases, the J end by 0 bases, with 5 bases between. CDR3 in amino acids: CASSLSSYEQYF. The CDR3 bases are TGTGCCAGCAGTCTTAGCTCCTACGAGCAGTACTTC.

The genes are TRBV4-1 and TRBJ2-2; 8 positions agree with TRBD2. Germline trimming cut 1 base from V and 3 bases from J; bases unmatched to any gene: 7. The CDR3 spans 17 residues. Germline CDR1 and CDR2: MGHRA and YSYEKL. As DNA, the CDR3 is TGCGCCAGCAGCCAAGCCTTAGCGGGGCTGGACACCGGGGAGCTGTTTTTT. Its translation: CASSQALAGLDTGELFF.

The chain has TRBV5-4 and TRBJ1-2, with 12 bases lining up with TRBD1. CDR3 length: 15 residues. CDR1 and CDR2 from the germline V gene are SGHNT and YYREEE (reference sequence). The ends lost 4 bases at V and 7 bases at J; junction bases unmatched: 8. The CDR3 nucleotides are TGTGCCAGCAGCCGTGGGACAGGGGGCGCTTCTGGCTACACCTTC. It encodes CASSRGTGGASGYTF.

The rearrangement uses TRBV9 and TRBJ1-5, with 9 bases that match TRBD1. The CDR3 sequence is 15 residues long. Trimming at V came to 0 bases and at J to 7 bases, leaving 5 bases not matched to a gene. Germline values: CDR1 SGDLS, CDR2 YYNGEE. The CDR3 loop reads CASSVEGTGIQPQHF. Written as DNA, the CDR3 is TGTGCCAGCAGCGTAGAGGGGACAGGGATACAGCCCCAGCATTTT.

V gene TRBV27 combines with J gene TRBJ1-2; 9 positions agree with TRBD1. V lost 6 bases, J lost 3 bases, and 11 bases stayed unmatched. Germline V gene lookup returns CDR1 MNHEY and CDR2 SMNVEV (reference sequence). The CDR3 is 16 amino acids. CDR3 sequence (DNA): TGTGCCAGCAGGCGACTCCGGGACAGGGATGACTATGGCTACACCTTC. This sequence encodes CASRRLRDRDDYGYTF.

V usage is TRBV4-3 and J usage is TRBJ2-3; 14 nucleotides match TRBD2. Germline V gene data show CDR1 as LGHNA and CDR2 as YSLEER. The CDR3 covers 19 residues. J lost 5 bases, V lost 7 bases, and 17 bases had no gene match. CDR3 nucleotides: TGCGCCAGCACCCCGACCCTCAGACTAGCGGGAGGGCCAGTAGATACGCAGTATTTT. Encoded protein: CASTPTLRLAGGPVDTQYF.

The rearrangement joins TRBV5-5 to TRBJ2-3; D is ambiguous. V was shortened by 5 bases and J by 7 bases, with 8 bases between the two germline ends. CDR1 is SGHKS, CDR2 YYEKEE, per germline (reference sequence). CDR3 length: 11 residues. The CDR3: CASRNQNTQYF. CDR3 sequence (DNA): TGTGCCAGCAGGAACCAAAATACGCAGTATTTT.

DNA of the CDR3: TGTGCCAGCACCTCTTCTGGGGCCAACGTCCTGACTTTC. This sequence encodes CASTSSGANVLTF. The chain employs TRBV7-8 and TRBJ2-6; no firm D call. Germline loops: CDR1 SGHVS, CDR2 FQNEAQ. V dropped 7 bases and J dropped 1 base, with 5 bases sitting between them. The CDR3 has 13 amino acids.

The V gene is TRBV6-6, the J gene TRBJ2-5; D uncertain. Germline CDR1 MNHNY, CDR2 SVGAGI (reference sequence). The CDR3 extends over 13 amino acids. The ends were cut back, 1 base at V and 4 bases at J, with 7 bases in the middle. CDR3 DNA sequence: TGTGCCAGCAGTTACTTACAGCCAGAGACCCAGTACTTC. Its translation is CASSYLQPETQYF.

The chain employs TRBV18 and TRBJ2-3, with D unresolved. Germline values: CDR1 KGHSH, CDR2 LQKENI. The CDR3 is 17 residues long. V lost 5 bases and J lost 6, with 24 bases in between. The CDR3 loop reads CASSSTASGPPSDTQYF. The CDR3 bases are TGTGCCAGCTCATCCACGGCTTCGGGTCCTCCCTCGGATACGCAGTATTTT.

The chain uses TRBV4-1 and TRBJ2-7; 9 nucleotides agree with TRBD2. CDR1 is MGHRA, CDR2 YSYEKL, per germline. The junction had 8 bases not matched to a gene; V was cut back by 0 bases and J by 5 bases. The length of the CDR3 is 16 residues. The CDR3 is CASSQEGASGNDEQYF. The CDR3 DNA reads as TGCGCCAGCAGCCAAGAAGGGGCTAGCGGGAATGACGAGCAGTACTTC.

The V call is TRBV18, the J call TRBJ2-7, with D maybe TRBD2 (5 bases). V was shortened by 1 base and J by 6 bases, with 10 bases between the two germline ends. The CDR3 contains 13 residues. Germline CDR1 KGHSH, CDR2 LQKENI. The DNA for the CDR3 is TGTGCCAGCTCACCACTCCTGGACTCCGAGCAGTACTTC. Translated, it gives CASSPLLDSEQYF.

This CDR3 is CASSYGLKTGASITDTQYF. CDR3 DNA sequence: TGCGCCAGCAGCTACGGGCTGAAAACAGGGGCCTCAATCACAGATACGCAGTATTTT. This sequence joins TRBV5-1 and TRBJ2-3; 7 positions agree with TRBD1. This CDR3 spans 19 amino acids. Germline V gives CDR1 SGHRS, CDR2 YFSETQ. The ends lost 3 bases at V and 2 bases at J; junction bases unmatched: 18.

The CDR3 protein is CASSLVAGGRHSNTGELFF. In DNA, the CDR3 is TGTGCCAGCAGCTTAGTGGCAGGGGGCCGTCATTCGAACACCGGGGAGCTGTTTTTT. The genes are TRBV11-2 and TRBJ2-2; 8 bases fit TRBD1. This CDR3 contains 19 residues. Germline CDR1 is SGHAT and CDR2 is FQNNGV. J lost 0 bases, V lost 1 base, and 10 bases had no gene match.

The rearrangement uses TRBV7-3 and TRBJ2-3; D remains unclear. This CDR3 is 15 amino acids long. Trimming left V 2 bases short and J 3 bases short, with 12 bases between. The germline V gene encodes CDR1 SGHTA and CDR2 FQGTGA. As DNA, the CDR3 is TGTGCCAGCAGCTTAGTGGGATCTAGTACAGATACGCAGTATTTT. Amino acids: CASSLVGSSTDTQYF.

The chain employs TRBV19 and TRBJ2-1; D assignment may be TRBD1 or TRBD2 (5 bases each). The CDR3 is made up of 15 amino acids. Trimming took off 1 base at V and 3 bases at J, with 10 bases between the two ends. Germline CDR1 LNHDA, CDR2 SQIVND (reference sequence). In nucleotides, the CDR3 is TGTGCCAGTAGTATAGGGGGGACGTTCTACAATGAGCAGTTCTTC. It encodes CASSIGGTFYNEQFF.

The V gene is TRBV30, the J gene TRBJ1-2; D unclear. V was shortened by 7 bases and J by 0 bases, with 12 bases between the two germline ends. This CDR3 has 13 amino acids. Germline CDR1 and CDR2: GTSNPN and SVGIG (reference sequence). The CDR3 spells CASFGVPNYGYTF. In nucleotides, the CDR3 is TGTGCCTCCTTCGGAGTTCCTAACTATGGCTACACCTTC.

V gene TRBV27 combines with J gene TRBJ2-7; 7 bases map to TRBD2. CDR1 is MNHEY and CDR2 is SMNVEV in the germline V gene (reference sequence). The CDR3 loop spans 15 amino acids. With V trimmed by 3 bases and J by 2 bases, 7 bases remained unmatched. This chain's CDR3 is CASSFRASGTYEQYF. DNA for the CDR3: TGTGCCAGCAGTTTTCGGGCTAGCGGTACCTACGAGCAGTACTTC.

This clone was counted a single time. The V and J genes are TRBV7-9 and TRBJ2-2; 10 bases line up with TRBD1. Trimming cost V 5 bases and J 1 base; bases outside gene matches: 4. The CDR3 runs 16 residues. Germline V gene data show CDR1 as SEHNR and CDR2 as FQNEAQ (reference sequence). CDR3 sequence reads: CASSPDRGLNTGELFF. The CDR3 bases are TGTGCCAGCAGCCCCGACAGGGGGCTGAACACCGGGGAGCTGTTTTTT.

As DNA, the CDR3 is TGTGCCAGCAGTTTCAGTAGCGGTAATGTCCCCTACGAGCAGTACTTC. This codes for CASSFSSGNVPYEQYF. The chain employs TRBV27 and TRBJ2-7, with D perhaps matching TRBD2 (6 bases). The V end lost 3 bases, the J end lost 2 bases, and 17 bases lay between the germline ends. The germline gives CDR1 MNHEY, CDR2 SMNVEV (reference sequence). The CDR3 loop spans 16 amino acids.

The chain uses TRBV28 and TRBJ2-5; D is ambiguous. From germline, CDR1 is MDHEN and CDR2 SYDVKM. The CDR3 has 13 amino acids. Trimming took off 2 bases at V and 5 bases at J, with 9 bases between the two ends. For the CDR3, the DNA is TGTGCCAGCAGTTTAGACTCCCCGGAGACCCAGTACTTC. Its translation: CASSLDSPETQYF.

The CDR3 region has the DNA TGTGCCAGCAGTCCCAGGGACTTTTACAATGAGCAGTTCTTC. Protein product: CASSPRDFYNEQFF. The gene calls are TRBV6-5 and TRBJ2-1; tentatively, D is TRBD2 (6 bases). The CDR3 is 14 amino acids. Trimming pared 5 bases from V and 4 bases from J, leaving 12 bases between. CDR1 and CDR2 (germline): MNHEY, SVGAGI.

CDR3 amino acids: CASSQDRVSGTGYNEQFF. DNA of the CDR3: TGCGCCAGCAGCCAAGATAGGGTCTCGGGGACAGGCTACAATGAGCAGTTCTTC. The V and J genes are TRBV4-3 and TRBJ2-1, with 8 bases lining up with TRBD1. The CDR3 has 18 residues. Germline-derived CDR1 and CDR2 are LGHNA and YSLEER. The ends lost 0 bases at V and 3 bases at J; junction bases unmatched: 10.